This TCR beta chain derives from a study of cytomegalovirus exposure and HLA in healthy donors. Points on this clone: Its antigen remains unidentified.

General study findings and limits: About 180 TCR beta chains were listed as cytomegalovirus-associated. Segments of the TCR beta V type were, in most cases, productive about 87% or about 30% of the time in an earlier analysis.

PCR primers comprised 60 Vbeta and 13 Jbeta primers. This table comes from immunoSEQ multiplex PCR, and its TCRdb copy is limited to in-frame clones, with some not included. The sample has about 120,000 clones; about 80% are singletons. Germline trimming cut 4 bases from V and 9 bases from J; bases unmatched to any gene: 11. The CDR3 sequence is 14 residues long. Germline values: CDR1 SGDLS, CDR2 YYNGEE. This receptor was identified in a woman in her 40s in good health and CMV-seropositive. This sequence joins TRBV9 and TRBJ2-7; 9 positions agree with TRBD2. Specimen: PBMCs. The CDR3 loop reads CASSPRAGGDVQYF. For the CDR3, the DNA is TGTGCCAGCAGCCCCCGGGCGGGAGGGGATGTGCAGTACTTC.